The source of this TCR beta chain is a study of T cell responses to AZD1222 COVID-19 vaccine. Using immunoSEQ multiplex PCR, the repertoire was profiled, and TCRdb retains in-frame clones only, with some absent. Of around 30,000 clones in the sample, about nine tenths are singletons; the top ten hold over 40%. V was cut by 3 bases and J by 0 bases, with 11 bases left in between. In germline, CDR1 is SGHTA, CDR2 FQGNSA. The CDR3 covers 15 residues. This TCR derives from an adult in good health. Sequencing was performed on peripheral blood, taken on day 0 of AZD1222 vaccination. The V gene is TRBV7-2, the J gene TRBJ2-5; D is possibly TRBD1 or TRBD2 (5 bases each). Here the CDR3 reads CASSFKRGYQETQYF. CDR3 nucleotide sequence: TGTGCCAGCAGCTTCAAACGGGGCTACCAAGAGACCCAGTACTTC. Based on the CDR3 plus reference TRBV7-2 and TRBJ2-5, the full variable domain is GAGVSQSPSNKVTEKGKDVELRCDPISGHTALYWYRQSLGQGLEFLIYFQGNSAPDKSGLPSDRFSAERTGGSVSTLTIQRTQQEDSAVYLCASSFKRGYQETQYFGPGTRLLVL.